These 8 T cell receptor beta chains came from one sample sequenced in a study of cytomegalovirus exposure and HLA in healthy donors. The PCR was carried out with 60 Vbeta primers and 13 Jbeta primers. Clones were sequenced by immunoSEQ multiplex PCR, and TCRdb holds only the in-frame ones, with some missing. The sample contains about 41,000 clones, more than 65% of which appear only once. The sample was PBMCs. The receptor source for this set is a man aged 45-65 years in good health and CMV-seronegative.

V usage is TRBV7-3 and J usage is TRBJ2-2; D remains unclear. Trimming shortened V by 1 base and J by 4 bases, and 4 bases separated the two germline ends. Germline-derived CDR1 and CDR2 are SGHTA and FQGTGA. CDR3 length equals 13 residues. The CDR3: CASSLSSTGELFF. In DNA form, the CDR3 reads TGTGCCAGCAGCTTAAGCAGCACCGGGGAGCTGTTTTTT. Based on the CDR3 plus reference TRBV7-3 and TRBJ2-2, the full variable domain is GAGVSQTPSNKVTEKGKYVELRCDPISGHTALYWYRQSLGQGPEFLIYFQGTGAADDSGLPNDRFFAVRPEGSVSTLKIQRTERGDSAVYLCASSLSSTGELFFGEGSRLTVL.

V and J are TRBV27 and TRBJ1-2; D might be TRBD1 (5 bases). The CDR3 extends over 13 amino acids. V lost 5 bases and J lost 8, with 15 bases in between. CDR1 is MNHEY and CDR2 is SMNVEV in the germline V gene (reference sequence). CDR3 sequence: CASSRTYLGGYTF. The CDR3 coding sequence is TGTGCCAGCAGTCGGACATACCTCGGAGGCTACACCTTC.

V gene TRBV14 combines with J gene TRBJ2-5; the D gene is possibly TRBD2 (5 bases). Germline V gene sequence: CDR1 SGHDN, CDR2 FVKESK. V lost 1 base and J lost 5, with 14 bases in between. The CDR3 spans 15 residues. CDR3 in amino acids: CASSQGAVWRETQYF. In nucleotides, the CDR3 is TGTGCCAGCAGCCAAGGGGCCGTATGGAGGGAGACCCAGTACTTC. Using reference TRBV14 and TRBJ2-5 for the parts outside the CDR3, the full variable domain is EAGVTQFPSHSVIEKGQTVTLRCDPISGHDNLYWYRRVMGKEIKFLLHFVKESKQDESGMPNNRFLAERTGGTYSTLKVQPAELEDSGVYFCASSQGAVWRETQYFGPGTRLLVL.

This chain joins TRBV19 and TRBJ2-2; weak D call: TRBD1 (6 bases). Germline CDR1 LNHDA, CDR2 SQIVND (reference sequence). The ends were cut back, 7 bases at V and 1 base at J, with 19 bases in the middle. The CDR3 sequence is 17 residues long. The chain's CDR3 is CASTISSLGGNTGELFF. The CDR3, as DNA: TGTGCCAGTACCATCTCGTCGTTAGGGGGGAACACCGGGGAGCTGTTTTTT.

The chain couples TRBV5-1 to TRBJ1-1; maybe TRBD1 (6 bases). Germline V lookup: CDR1 SGHRS, CDR2 YFSETQ. Trimming pared 0 bases from V and 0 bases from J, leaving 12 bases between. This CDR3 spans 16 amino acids. In DNA form, the CDR3 reads TGCGCCAGCAGCTTGGGAGGCCAGGGGCTGAACACTGAAGCTTTCTTT. Translating gives CASSLGGQGLNTEAFF.

The chain couples TRBV15 to TRBJ2-1; 14 bases match TRBD2. After removal of 1 base from V and 7 bases from J, the junction contained 3 bases not matched to a gene. Per germline, CDR1 LNHNV and CDR2 YYDKDF (reference sequence). The CDR3 totals 16 residues. The CDR3 here is CATSRGTSGGKNEQFF. Here the CDR3 DNA reads TGTGCCACCAGCAGAGGGACTAGCGGGGGGAAGAATGAGCAGTTCTTC.

The genes are TRBV10-3 and TRBJ2-1, with D possibly being TRBD2 (5 bases). CDR1 is ENHRY and CDR2 is SYGVKD in the germline V gene. The CDR3 runs 15 residues. V gave up 2 bases and J gave up 2 bases, with 10 bases separating them. The CDR3 here is CAISETSGTYNEQFF. The CDR3 coding sequence is TGTGCCATCAGTGAGACGAGCGGTACCTACAATGAGCAGTTCTTC.

The chain uses TRBV5-6 and TRBJ1-5; 7 positions agree with TRBD1. The V and J ends lost 0 bases and 6 bases, in that order; junction bases with no gene match: 3. The CDR3 has 14 residues. The germline gives CDR1 SGHDT, CDR2 YYEEEE. The CDR3 loop reads CASSLGAGGQPQHF. CDR3 bases: TGTGCCAGCAGCTTGGGGGCAGGGGGTCAGCCCCAGCATTTT.